A single T cell receptor (beta chain) is shown here with its context. This entry is derived from a study of identical twins. CDR1 and CDR2 (germline): LGHNA, YNFKEQ. The length of the CDR3 is 14 residues. The V end was cut by 0 bases, the J end by 6 bases, with 10 bases between. TCRdb reprocessed the 5' RACE reads with MiXCR, giving one entry per CDR3 protein. The sample has 1.5 million to 2 million distinct CDR3 sequences, under 35% seen once. The sequence derives from a newborn girl in good health. The specimen sequenced was cord blood. The chain combines TRBV4-2 with TRBJ2-3; D is ambiguous. CDR3 residues: CASSQEGFRDTQYF. The CDR3 DNA reads as TGTGCCAGCAGCCAAGAAGGTTTCCGGGATACGCAGTATTTT.